This entry lists 25 T cell receptor beta chains sequenced from one sample in a study of memory CD4+ T cells and cytomegalovirus serostatus. Measured with immunoSEQ multiplex PCR; TCRdb has only the in-frame clones, and not every one. The table lists some 65,000 clones, around 82% of them singletons. The sort gate was single viable CD3+CD4+CD8-CD45RO+ cells for memory CD4+ T cells. The specimen sequenced was memory CD4+ T cells from blood. The origin of the receptors is an adult in good health and CMV-seronegative. Some clones in this sample may be carry-over from other donors' samples.

CDR3 loop: CASSSTPWDRYGYTF. The CDR3 region has the DNA TGTGCCAGCAGTTCCACTCCATGGGACCGATATGGCTACACCTTC. The V gene is TRBV27, the J gene TRBJ1-2; D is possibly TRBD1 (5 bases). V lost 4 bases and J 5 bases, leaving 17 bases between the germline ends. Germline V CDR1 and CDR2: MNHEY, SMNVEV (reference sequence). The CDR3 sequence is 15 residues long.

By share, this clone ranks as medium-sized (0.01 to 0.1%). The V call is TRBV28, the J call TRBJ2-5, with 9 bases identical to TRBD2. The CDR3 has 17 amino acids. Germline lookup yields CDR1 MDHEN and CDR2 SYDVKM. J gave up 3 bases and V 3 bases, and 11 bases lay outside the gene matches. The DNA for the CDR3 is TGTGCCAGCAGTTTCCCAAGGGCTAGCGGGGTGGAAGAGACCCAGTACTTC. It codes for CASSFPRASGVEETQYF.

The rearrangement links TRBV5-4 to TRBJ2-5; 13 nucleotides match TRBD2. This CDR3 is 15 amino acids long. With V trimmed by 5 bases and J by 2 bases, 3 bases remained unmatched. CDR1 and CDR2 from the germline V gene are SGHNT and YYREEE (reference sequence). CDR3 DNA: TGTGCCAGCAGTTCGACTAGCGGGGGGCAAGAGACCCAGTACTTC. Translating it yields CASSSTSGGQETQYF.

V usage is TRBV12-5 and J usage is TRBJ1-4; possible D gene TRBD1, 5 bases. V lost 5 bases, J lost 10 bases, and 8 bases lay in between. Germline V gives CDR1 LGHNT, CDR2 FRNRAP. This CDR3 is built from 11 residues. CDR3 DNA sequence: TGTGCTAGTGGTACCGGGGGAAAACTGTTTTTT. Amino acid sequence: CASGTGGKLFF.

The V call is TRBV14, the J call TRBJ1-6; a weak D match, TRBD1 (5 bases). This CDR3 comprises 14 residues. Germline CDR1 SGHDN, CDR2 FVKESK. The ends were cut back, 1 base at V and 13 bases at J, with 14 bases in the middle. Here the CDR3 DNA reads TGTGCCAGCAGCCAAGTAACAGGTCCCTCGCCCCTCCACTTT. Protein: CASSQVTGPSPLHF.

The J gene is TRBJ2-7, the V gene TRBV27; perhaps TRBD1 as D (7 bases). The V gene's germline CDR1 is MNHEY and CDR2 SMNVEV (reference sequence). The CDR3 is 15 amino acids. With 3 bases removed from V and 3 bases from J, the gap between germline ends came to 15 bases. The CDR3 nucleotides are TGTGCCAGCAGTTTTGCAGGGCAGGGGGGCTACGAGCAGTACTTC. The encoded protein is CASSFAGQGGYEQYF.

The chain uses TRBV27 and TRBJ1-4, with a possible D match to TRBD1 (5 bases). The germline V gene has CDR1 MNHEY and CDR2 SMNVEV (reference sequence). The V end was cut by 5 bases, the J end by 8 bases, with 12 bases between. This CDR3 region has 13 residues. The DNA of the CDR3 is TGTGCCAGCAGTGTACAGGTGTCGGAAAAACTGTTTTTT. It encodes CASSVQVSEKLFF.

This chain links TRBV5-1 with TRBJ2-1; the D is unclear. The CDR3 is made up of 13 amino acids. The germline gives CDR1 SGHRS, CDR2 YFSETQ. V lost 6 bases and J 0 bases, leaving 7 bases between the germline ends. The CDR3 is CASTPRSYNEQFF. The CDR3 DNA reads as TGCGCCAGCACCCCTCGCTCCTACAATGAGCAGTTCTTC.

The count of this clone is one. This sequence joins TRBV2 and TRBJ1-2; no clear D. The ends were cut back, 3 bases at V and 3 bases at J, with 20 bases in the middle. The CDR3 length is 17 residues. Germline CDR1 and CDR2: SNHLY and FYNNEI. The CDR3: CASSDNKDQRGDYGYTF. The CDR3 DNA sequence: TGTGCCAGCAGTGATAATAAGGACCAGAGAGGAGACTATGGCTACACCTTC.

The chain is built from TRBV6-1 and TRBJ1-3; D uncertain. This CDR3 is built from 11 residues. Per germline, CDR1 MNHNS and CDR2 SASEGT. The V gene lost 4 bases and the J gene lost 8 bases, with 6 bases spanning the gap. DNA of the CDR3: TGTGCCAGCAGTGCGGGCCACACCATATATTTT. Encoded protein: CASSAGHTIYF.

The CDR3 region has the DNA TGTGCCAGCAGCTTAGACTCCGGACCGGGCACCGGGGAGCTGTTTTTT. It encodes CASSLDSGPGTGELFF. The chain uses TRBV11-2 and TRBJ2-2; D unclear. Looked up from germline, CDR1 is SGHAT and CDR2 is FQNNGV. V lost 0 bases, J lost 4 bases, and 12 bases lay in between. The CDR3 sequence is 16 residues long.

The chain uses TRBV15 and TRBJ1-1; D ambiguous. This CDR3 spans 15 amino acids. Germline V gene data show CDR1 as LNHNV and CDR2 as YYDKDF (reference sequence). V was clipped by 0 bases and J by 1 base, with 9 bases between them. CDR3 loop: CATSRDLAGNTEAFF. The DNA for the CDR3 is TGTGCCACCAGCAGAGATCTCGCAGGGAACACTGAAGCTTTCTTT.

This chain uses TRBV10-1 with TRBJ2-7; a weak D match, TRBD1 (6 bases). The V gene's germline CDR1 is WNHNN and CDR2 SYGVQD (reference sequence). CDR3 length equals 13 residues. Trimming took 9 bases from V and 4 from J, leaving 16 bases between them. The CDR3, as DNA: TGCGCCAGTCGGGACAATTGGGGTTACGAGCAGTACTTC. Protein product: CASRDNWGYEQYF.

V is TRBV6-6 and J is TRBJ1-5; unclear D gene. The CDR3 contains 12 residues. The germline CDR1 and CDR2 sequences are MNHNY and SVGAGI (reference sequence). Trimming took off 9 bases at V and 4 bases at J, with 10 bases between the two ends. DNA of the CDR3: TGTGCCAGTGCTGATCCAAATCAGCCCCAGCATTTT. Translation: CASADPNQPQHF.

A few counts support this clone. This chain joins TRBV7-2 and TRBJ1-2; no clear D. Deletions cut 6 bases from V and 5 bases from J, with 10 bases between. The CDR3 length is 12 residues. Germline CDR1 reads SGHTA; CDR2 reads FQGNSA. The CDR3 sequence is CASRPDTYGYTF. Here the CDR3 DNA reads TGTGCCAGCAGACCCGACACTTATGGCTACACCTTC.

V is TRBV7-9 and J is TRBJ1-1, with D possibly TRBD1 on 5 matching bases. The V gene lost 4 bases and the J gene lost 9 bases, with 21 bases spanning the gap. The CDR3 is 15 residues long. From germline, CDR1 is SEHNR and CDR2 FQNEAQ (reference sequence). The CDR3 region is CASSSHIREGIQAFF. The CDR3 nucleotides read TGTGCCAGCAGCTCCCATATTAGAGAGGGGATTCAAGCTTTCTTT.

The rearrangement links TRBV2 to TRBJ1-2; a possible D gene is TRBD1 (5 bases). Germline V gene sequence: CDR1 SNHLY, CDR2 FYNNEI. Trimming pared 5 bases from V and 4 bases from J, leaving 17 bases between. This CDR3 has 15 residues. The DNA of the CDR3 is TGTGCCAGCAGTCCGGGCGGGGCAAGGGTCTATGGCTACACCTTC. Its translation is CASSPGGARVYGYTF.

V is TRBV28 and J is TRBJ1-6; D is possibly TRBD1 (6 bases). CDR3 length: 15 residues. V lost 6 bases and J 5 bases, leaving 14 bases between the germline ends. CDR1 and CDR2 from the germline V gene are MDHEN and SYDVKM. CDR3 nucleotide sequence: TGTGCCAGCAGCCACTCAGGGGTCCATAATTCACCCCTCCACTTT. Its translation is CASSHSGVHNSPLHF.

This chain links TRBV5-4 with TRBJ2-3; 11 nucleotides match TRBD2. The length of the CDR3 is 16 residues. Per germline, CDR1 SGHNT and CDR2 YYREEE (reference sequence). V dropped 4 bases and J dropped 2; count of bases not matched to a gene: 6. The CDR3 spells CASSLAGGTATDTQYF. In DNA form, the CDR3 reads TGTGCCAGCAGCCTAGCGGGAGGAACCGCCACAGATACGCAGTATTTT.

The CDR3 is CASSDARGSGANVLTF. The CDR3 DNA is TGTGCCAGTAGCGACGCCCGGGGCTCTGGGGCCAACGTCCTGACTTTC. This chain joins TRBV19 and TRBJ2-6; weak D call: TRBD2 (5 bases). CDR3 size: 16 residues. The germline V gene has CDR1 LNHDA and CDR2 SQIVND (reference sequence). V shed 6 bases and J shed 0 bases, with 12 bases lying between them.

CDR3 sequence reads: CASSPGPTESALHF. Written as DNA, the CDR3 is TGTGCCAGCAGTCCGGGCCCGACGGAGTCGGCCCTCCACTTT. The chain couples TRBV27 to TRBJ1-6; no reliable D call. The CDR3 extends over 14 amino acids. V was trimmed by 5 bases and J by 14 bases, leaving 19 bases between them. CDR1 is MNHEY, CDR2 SMNVEV, per germline (reference sequence).

V and J are TRBV6-5 and TRBJ1-2; a weak D match, TRBD1 (6 bases). V lost 5 bases and J 5 bases, leaving 12 bases between the germline ends. CDR1 is MNHEY, CDR2 SVGAGI, per germline. This CDR3 contains 13 residues. As DNA, the CDR3 is TGTGCCAGCAGTCAAGGGACAATATATGGCTACACCTTC. Protein product: CASSQGTIYGYTF.

About this clone: Other DNA sequences in the same sample also yield this CDR3. The chain's CDR3 is CASSRGPLTEAFF. The CDR3 DNA reads TGCGCCAGCAGCCGCGGACCTCTCACTGAAGCTTTCTTT. The V and J genes are TRBV4-3 and TRBJ1-1; D remains unclear. The CDR3 has 13 residues. V gave up 4 bases and J gave up 4 bases, with 10 bases separating them. CDR1 and CDR2 (germline): LGHNA, YSLEER.

The V call is TRBV5-8, the J call TRBJ2-7; 7 positions agree with TRBD2. The junction had 6 bases not matched to a gene; V was cut back by 0 bases and J by 0 bases. Per germline, CDR1 SGHTS and CDR2 YDEGEE. This CDR3 is 16 amino acids long. The CDR3 DNA is TGTGCCAGCAGCTTGGGACTAGCTTGGAGCTCCTACGAGCAGTACTTC. Translated, it gives CASSLGLAWSSYEQYF.

As for this clone: Its ends do not fully match the called genes, so a read error is possible. The chain has TRBV7-7 and TRBJ1-2; 7 bases map to TRBD1. This CDR3 comprises 17 residues. Germline CDR1 is SSHAT and CDR2 is FNYEAQ (reference sequence). DNA of the CDR3: TGTGCTAGCAGCCGGACCTGGACAGGAGGCGACTACTATGGCTACACCTTC. This encodes CASSRTWTGGDYYGYTF.